The 25 T cell receptor beta chains presented below share a single source sample, sequenced in a study of PD-1 blockade in mismatch repair-deficient tumors (dated by TCRdb to about 2017). The library was obtained by the immunoSEQ multiplex PCR assay. What TCRdb holds here is the immuneACCESS table cut down to in-frame rearrangements. Part of the clones is not present; checked against another copy, under half of the missing clones reflect an unresolved V gene, and the others are unexplained. This sample is represented by some 51,000 clones; roughly 80% of them were singletons. The ten largest clones add up to 6.5% to 9% of the sample. Here the sequenced sample was peripheral blood, taken roughly 21 weeks after starting pembrolizumab. The receptors originated from an adult with mismatch repair-deficient cancer.

This clone was found once. The gene calls are TRBV7-9 and TRBJ2-1; 7 bases agree with TRBD1. The germline V gene encodes CDR1 SEHNR and CDR2 FQNEAQ (reference sequence). The length of the CDR3 is 14 residues. Unmatched junction bases numbered 7, after V lost 5 bases and J lost 6 bases. CDR3 protein: CASSPHRGSNEQFF. The CDR3 bases are TGTGCCAGCAGCCCGCACAGGGGATCCAATGAGCAGTTCTTC.

The chain links TRBV19 to TRBJ2-7; TRBD2 might be the D (6 bases). V was pared by 6 bases and J by 3 bases, with 18 bases between. This CDR3 has 15 residues. Germline CDR1 and CDR2: LNHDA and SQIVND (reference sequence). CDR3 region: CASSLRRRGGYEQYF. As DNA, the CDR3 is TGTGCCAGTAGCCTCCGGCGTCGGGGAGGCTACGAGCAGTACTTC.

The V and J genes are TRBV19 and TRBJ1-5; no reliable D call. V lost 4 bases and J 2 bases, leaving 12 bases between the germline ends. From germline, CDR1 is LNHDA and CDR2 SQIVND (reference sequence). CDR3 size: 15 residues. The CDR3 sequence: CASSTDGVGNQPQHF. The CDR3 DNA follows: TGTGCCAGTAGTACCGACGGGGTGGGCAATCAGCCCCAGCATTTT.

V gene TRBV7-9 combines with J gene TRBJ2-7, with D unresolved. Germline V gene sequence: CDR1 SEHNR, CDR2 FQNEAQ (reference sequence). V lost 1 base and J 0 bases, leaving 7 bases between the germline ends. The CDR3 is 14 residues long. CDR3 loop: CASSLDPSSYEQYF. In DNA, the CDR3 is TGTGCCAGCAGCTTAGACCCGAGCTCCTACGAGCAGTACTTC. The entire variable domain, with the rest obtained from reference TRBV7-9 and TRBJ2-7, is as follows: DTGVSQNPRHKITKRGQNVTFRCDPISEHNRLYWYRQTLGQGPEFLTYFQNEAQLEKSRLLSDRFSAERPKGSFSTLEIQRTEQGDSAMYLCASSLDPSSYEQYFGPGTRLTVT.

V usage is TRBV5-8 and J usage is TRBJ2-5; D ambiguous. This CDR3 is 14 amino acids long. Per the germline V gene, CDR1 is SGHTS and CDR2 is YDEGEE. Trimming stripped 3 bases from V and 3 bases from J, with 12 bases between. The CDR3 protein is CASSSPRQEETQYF. In DNA, the CDR3 is TGTGCCAGCAGCTCGCCCAGGCAAGAAGAGACCCAGTACTTC.

This clone rates as medium-sized. The V and J genes are TRBV19 and TRBJ2-1, with D perhaps TRBD2 (5 bases). This CDR3 has 14 amino acids. V was trimmed by 1 base and J by 2 bases, leaving 6 bases between them. Per germline, CDR1 LNHDA and CDR2 SQIVND (reference sequence). The CDR3 here is CASSIGGAYNEQFF. The CDR3 nucleotides read TGTGCCAGTAGTATAGGGGGAGCCTACAATGAGCAGTTCTTC.

The chain is built from TRBV18 and TRBJ2-1; D perhaps matches TRBD2 (6 bases). The germline V gene has CDR1 KGHSH and CDR2 LQKENI. There are 17 residues in the CDR3. Trimming shortened V by 3 bases and J by 4 bases, and 19 bases separated the two germline ends. The DNA for the CDR3 is TGTGCCAGCTCACCCTACCCGGGAGCGGGCACATACAATGAGCAGTTCTTC. Its translation: CASSPYPGAGTYNEQFF.

V is TRBV27 and J is TRBJ2-7; D remains unclear. Germline V gene sequence: CDR1 MNHEY, CDR2 SMNVEV (reference sequence). The CDR3 runs to 9 residues. V was cut by 8 bases and J by 4 bases, with 3 bases left in between. The CDR3 is CASGYEQYF. The CDR3 bases are TGTGCCAGCGGATACGAGCAGTACTTC.

The chain has TRBV5-4 and TRBJ2-1; TRBD2 might be the D (6 bases). The CDR3 is 13 amino acids. V was clipped by 9 bases and J by 8 bases, with 18 bases between them. The germline V gene encodes CDR1 SGHNT and CDR2 YYREEE (reference sequence). In DNA form, the CDR3 reads TGTGCCATTGCGGGACCCCTAGGCGATGAGCAGTTCTTC. It yields the protein CAIAGPLGDEQFF.

The J gene is TRBJ1-4, the V gene TRBV5-1; no reliable D call. Trimming pared 4 bases from V and 4 bases from J, leaving 20 bases between. Germline V lookup: CDR1 SGHRS, CDR2 YFSETQ. The CDR3 covers 17 residues. In DNA form, the CDR3 reads TGCGCCAGCAGCCAATCCACGGGCTCCGCCGGTAATGAAAAACTGTTTTTT. This sequence encodes CASSQSTGSAGNEKLFF.

V usage is TRBV9 and J usage is TRBJ1-1; TRBD1 aligns across 7 bases. This CDR3 region has 13 residues. Per the germline V gene, CDR1 is SGDLS and CDR2 is YYNGEE. V lost 4 bases to trimming and J lost 4 bases; unmatched junction nucleotides: 4. CDR3 residues: CASSRGLGTEAFF. Here the CDR3 DNA reads TGTGCCAGCAGCAGGGGGCTTGGCACTGAAGCTTTCTTT.

This clone showed up just once. This sequence joins TRBV6-6 and TRBJ1-5; D is undetermined. The germline CDR1 and CDR2 sequences are MNHNY and SVGAGI (reference sequence). The CDR3 has 14 amino acids. Trimming cost V 6 bases and J 2 bases, with 11 bases left between them. The CDR3 DNA is TGTGCCAGCAGAATGAGTATCGGCAATCAGCCCCAGCATTTT. Translation: CASRMSIGNQPQHF.

This rearrangement joins TRBV28 to TRBJ1-4; TRBD1 matches 9 bases. The length of the CDR3 is 15 residues. Germline CDR1 MDHEN, CDR2 SYDVKM. V was clipped by 10 bases and J by 2 bases; unmatched bases: 8. The chain's CDR3 is CATRQQGATNEKLFF. The CDR3 DNA sequence: TGTGCCACCCGCCAACAGGGGGCGACTAATGAAAAACTGTTTTTT.

This clone appeared a few times. The V and J genes are TRBV28 and TRBJ2-7; D uncertain. Germline-derived CDR1 and CDR2 are MDHEN and SYDVKM. V shed 1 base and J shed 10 bases, with 5 bases lying between them. The length of the CDR3 is 10 residues. The CDR3 spells CASSLSPQYF. The CDR3 DNA reads as TGTGCCAGCAGTTTATCACCACAGTACTTC.

J is TRBJ2-7 and V is TRBV29-1; no reliable D call. V shed 1 base and J shed 4 bases, with 11 bases lying between them. CDR1 and CDR2 from the germline V gene are SQVTM and ANQGSEA. CDR3 length: 13 residues. In DNA, the CDR3 is TGCAGCGTTGAAGGGTCCGCCGGTTACGAGCAGTACTTC. Translated: CSVEGSAGYEQYF.

The rearrangement links TRBV30 to TRBJ2-5; 11 nucleotides match TRBD2. Germline loops: CDR1 GTSNPN, CDR2 SVGIG (reference sequence). The CDR3 is 14 amino acids. V dropped 6 bases and J dropped 5; count of bases not matched to a gene: 8. CDR3 amino acids: CACFPGTSGETQYF. The DNA of the CDR3 is TGTGCCTGTTTTCCCGGGACTAGCGGTGAGACCCAGTACTTC.

This clone has only a few counts. The V and J genes are TRBV5-1 and TRBJ2-2; a weak D match, TRBD1 (8 bases). Germline assignment: CDR1 SGHRS and CDR2 YFSETQ. This CDR3 region has 16 residues. Trimming stripped 2 bases from V and 6 bases from J, with 17 bases between. CDR3: CASSFQGQGGSGELFF. The CDR3 DNA is TGCGCCAGCAGCTTTCAAGGACAGGGAGGGTCCGGGGAGCTGTTTTTT.

This clone was observed once. The chain uses TRBV10-3 and TRBJ1-2; possibly TRBD1 for D (6 bases). Germline CDR1 and CDR2: ENHRY and SYGVKD. CDR3 size: 14 residues. Trimming stripped 3 bases from V and 1 base from J, with 9 bases between. CDR3 nucleotide sequence: TGTGCCATCAGTGAAGGGACACTTAACTATGGCTACACCTTC. It is translated as CAISEGTLNYGYTF.

The chain is built from TRBV6-1 and TRBJ1-1; D not certain. V dropped 5 bases and J dropped 10 bases, with 20 bases sitting between them. The V gene's germline CDR1 is MNHNS and CDR2 SASEGT. The CDR3 consists of 14 residues. The CDR3 DNA reads as TGTGCCAGCAGTTCTTACATTCAAGGAGGAGGAGCTTTCTTT. Encoded protein: CASSSYIQGGGAFF.

In this sample, this clone turned up once. V usage is TRBV11-3 and J usage is TRBJ2-2; D is ambiguous. CDR3 length: 12 amino acids. Germline loops: CDR1 SGHNT, CDR2 YENEEA. The V end was cut by 5 bases, the J end by 1 base, with 2 bases between. In DNA form, the CDR3 reads TGTGCCAGCAGCGAGAACACCGGGGAGCTGTTTTTT. Translation gives CASSENTGELFF.

This chain uses TRBV5-1 with TRBJ2-5; D is undetermined. With 0 bases removed from V and 2 bases from J, the gap between germline ends came to 2 bases. CDR1 is SGHRS, CDR2 YFSETQ, per germline. The CDR3 runs to 12 residues. The CDR3 coding sequence is TGCGCCAGCAGCTTGGGACAAGAGACCCAGTACTTC. Amino acids: CASSLGQETQYF.

The chain carries TRBV6-1 and TRBJ2-2; D is unresolved. This CDR3 comprises 12 residues. Trimming removed 5 bases from V and 8 bases from J, with 9 bases in between. Germline V gene data show CDR1 as MNHNS and CDR2 as SASEGT. The CDR3 nucleotides read TGTGCCAGCAGTCTCCACCCTGGGGAGCTGTTTTTT. Its translation: CASSLHPGELFF.

The chain employs TRBV5-4 and TRBJ2-7; D ambiguous. The V end was cut by 0 bases, the J end by 4 bases, with 8 bases between. The CDR3 runs to 13 residues. Germline-derived CDR1 and CDR2 are SGHNT and YYREEE (reference sequence). The CDR3: CASSLEQFYEQYF. CDR3 DNA sequence: TGTGCCAGCAGCTTGGAACAGTTTTACGAGCAGTACTTC.

This chain links TRBV13 with TRBJ2-1; 8 bases agree with TRBD2. V lost 5 bases, J lost 8 bases, and 8 bases stayed unmatched. The CDR3 consists of 14 residues. Germline loops: CDR1 PRHDT, CDR2 FYEKMQ (reference sequence). The CDR3 DNA reads TGTGCCAGCAGCGCGTCCGGGAGGGAGGATGAGCAGTTCTTC. Amino acid sequence: CASSASGREDEQFF.

The CDR3 DNA is TGTGCCAGCAGCCCGGGAGTAGCGGGAGTGGTAGAGACCCAGTACTTC. Its protein is CASSPGVAGVVETQYF. The chain recombines TRBV6-6 with TRBJ2-5, with 9 bases aligning to TRBD2. CDR1 is MNHNY, CDR2 SVGAGI, per germline (reference sequence). J lost 4 bases, V lost 6 bases, and 12 bases had no gene match. The CDR3 spans 16 residues.